The 20 T cell receptor beta chains below come from one sample, sequenced in a study of post-analysis software for immune sequencing data. Points from the study as a whole: Higher frequency in patients than in controls was seen for roughly five TRBV segments, with TRBV5-6, TRBV5-1 and TRBV20-1 among them.

These TCRs are of unknown antigen specificity. Libraries were made from TCR beta cDNA, and they carried unique molecular identifiers. A single record per CDR3 protein comes from TCRdb applying MiXCR to the PCR reads. The sample includes hundreds of thousands of distinct CDR3 sequences, around 37% seen only once; the top ten take roughly 12%. The sample comprised blood. The receptors shown here come from a girl between 5 and 17 years old with multiple sclerosis.

The table lists this clonotype with a few counts. The rearrangement joins TRBV18 to TRBJ1-5, with D perhaps matching TRBD1 (5 bases). The CDR3 extends over 13 amino acids. V was cut by 6 bases and J by 9 bases, with 15 bases left in between. Germline assignment: CDR1 KGHSH and CDR2 LQKENI. CDR3 region: CASSPTRGTPQHF. CDR3 coding DNA: TGTGCCAGCTCGCCCACTCGAGGGACGCCCCAGCATTTT.

V is TRBV4-3 and J is TRBJ1-3; 8 nucleotides match TRBD1. J was trimmed by 4 bases and V by 0 bases; bases with no gene match: 8. This CDR3 spans 17 amino acids. CDR1 is LGHNA, CDR2 YSLEER, per germline. The CDR3 region is CASSQDLGRGRGNTIYF. CDR3 bases: TGCGCCAGCAGCCAAGATCTCGGCAGGGGGCGAGGAAACACCATATATTTT.

This clonotype was recorded once. The chain uses TRBV7-2 and TRBJ1-2; D remains unclear. The CDR3 runs 11 residues. Trimming removed 5 bases from V and 3 bases from J, with 4 bases in between. CDR1 and CDR2 (germline): SGHTA, FQGNSA. The CDR3 loop reads CASSNYYGYTF. Here the CDR3 DNA reads TGTGCCAGCAGCAATTACTATGGCTACACCTTC.

This clonotype has a handful of counts. The rearrangement uses TRBV11-2 and TRBJ2-7; unclear D gene. Germline lookup yields CDR1 SGHAT and CDR2 FQNNGV. The CDR3 covers 11 residues. With 7 bases removed from V and 4 bases from J, the gap between germline ends came to 8 bases. The CDR3 sequence is CASTSLYEQYF. The CDR3 DNA is TGTGCCAGCACCTCTCTTTACGAGCAGTACTTC.

There are a few counts of this clonotype. The chain carries TRBV7-2 and TRBJ2-7, with D tentatively TRBD1 or TRBD2 (6 bases each). V lost 3 bases and J 9 bases, leaving 24 bases between the germline ends. Germline CDR1 and CDR2: SGHTA and FQGNSA. There are 16 residues in the CDR3. The CDR3 reads CASSFPPGGSRGVQYF. Written as DNA, the CDR3 is TGTGCCAGCAGCTTCCCCCCCGGGGGCTCGCGAGGGGTGCAGTACTTC. The full variable domain, in which reference TRBV7-2 and TRBJ2-7 provide the parts outside the CDR3, is GAGVSQSPSNKVTEKGKDVELRCDPISGHTALYWYRQSLGQGLEFLIYFQGNSAPDKSGLPSDRFSAERTGGSVSTLTIQRTQQEDSAVYLCASSFPPGGSRGVQYFGPGTRLTVT.

The chain recombines TRBV27 with TRBJ2-1; D is uncertain. TRBJ2-7 matches the DNA end more closely, so the J call is doubtful. Germline V gene sequence: CDR1 MNHEY, CDR2 SMNVEV (reference sequence). The CDR3 runs 15 residues. The CDR3 sequence is CASRLRQSSYNEQYF. DNA of the CDR3: TGTGCCAGCAGACTCCGTCAGAGCTCCTACAATGAGCAGTACTTC.

The chain links TRBV19 to TRBJ1-5, with no clear D. V gave up 0 bases and J gave up 7 bases, with 16 bases separating them. This CDR3 region has 16 residues. Germline CDR1 is LNHDA and CDR2 is SQIVND (reference sequence). The CDR3 DNA reads as TGTGCCAGTAGTATAGAACCCCGTCGGGGAGGACAGCCCCAGCATTTT. Translating it yields CASSIEPRRGGQPQHF.

The chain has TRBV3-1 and TRBJ2-3, with TRBD2 as a possible D gene (6 bases). V was clipped by 5 bases and J by 5 bases, with 14 bases between them. The CDR3 extends over 14 amino acids. Germline V gene lookup returns CDR1 LGHDT and CDR2 YNNKEL (reference sequence). CDR3 bases: TGTGCCAGCAGCGAAAGGGGAGGAGGAGATACGCAGTATTTT. This translates into CASSERGGGDTQYF.

The rearrangement links TRBV5-1 to TRBJ2-7; D gene uncertain. V lost 2 bases, J lost 2 bases, and 8 bases lay in between. Germline V CDR1 and CDR2: SGHRS, YFSETQ. CDR3 length equals 13 residues. This CDR3 reads CASSLGFPYEQYF. Here the CDR3 DNA reads TGCGCCAGCAGCTTAGGCTTTCCCTACGAGCAGTACTTC. Using reference TRBV5-1 and TRBJ2-7 for the parts outside the CDR3, the full variable domain is KAGVTQTPRYLIKTRGQQVTLSCSPISGHRSVSWYQQTPGQGLQFLFEYFSETQRNKGNFPGRFSGRQFSNSRSEMNVSTLELGDSALYLCASSLGFPYEQYFGPGTRLTVT.

V is TRBV6-1 and J is TRBJ1-5; no clear D. Germline V gives CDR1 MNHNS, CDR2 SASEGT. The CDR3 is 15 amino acids. V gave up 8 bases and J gave up 0 bases, with 14 bases separating them. The CDR3 DNA follows: TGTGCCAGCTACGGGGAACCATATAGCAATCAGCCCCAGCATTTT. Protein sequence: CASYGEPYSNQPQHF.

The chain has TRBV12-3 or TRBV12-4 and TRBJ2-3; the match to TRBD2 covers 9 bases. This CDR3 spans 17 amino acids. Trimming took 1 base from V and 3 from J; bases not matched to a gene: 8. CDR3 amino acids: CASSLGGGGARTDTQYF. The CDR3 DNA sequence: TGTGCCAGCAGTTTAGGCGGCGGGGGGGCACGGACAGATACGCAGTATTTT.

This clonotype was detected a few times. V gene TRBV5-5 combines with J gene TRBJ2-5, with TRBD2 matching over 7 bases. J was trimmed by 5 bases and V by 3 bases; bases with no gene match: 4. Germline loops: CDR1 SGHKS, CDR2 YYEKEE (reference sequence). This CDR3 region has 13 residues. CDR3 sequence: CASSWKGGETQYF. CDR3 bases: TGTGCCAGCAGCTGGAAGGGAGGGGAGACCCAGTACTTC.

This clonotype was picked up many times. The V call is TRBV11-2, the J call TRBJ2-1; a weak D match, TRBD1 (6 bases). Germline values: CDR1 SGHAT, CDR2 FQNNGV. V was pared by 1 base and J by 5 bases, with 9 bases between. This CDR3 region has 14 residues. CDR3: CASSLVGAHNEQFF. DNA of the CDR3: TGTGCCAGCAGCTTAGTGGGGGCCCACAATGAGCAGTTCTTC.

The table lists this clonotype with a few counts. The chain employs TRBV6-2 or TRBV6-3 and TRBJ2-1; TRBD2 matches at 9 bases. The length of the CDR3 is 14 residues. Germline V gene data show CDR1 as MNHEY and CDR2 as SVGEGT. Unmatched junction bases numbered 2, after V lost 6 bases and J lost 2 bases. The CDR3 DNA follows: TGTGCCAGCAGAGCGGGGGGACCCTACAATGAGCAGTTCTTC. Translation: CASRAGGPYNEQFF.

This clonotype was counted a few times. The V gene is TRBV4-2, the J gene TRBJ1-1, with D maybe TRBD1 (5 bases). The V end was cut by 2 bases, the J end by 4 bases, with 8 bases between. Germline lookup yields CDR1 LGHNA and CDR2 YNFKEQ. The CDR3 contains 13 residues. The CDR3: CASSQKGSTEAFF. The CDR3 nucleotides read TGTGCCAGCAGCCAAAAGGGGAGCACTGAAGCTTTCTTT.

This clonotype was observed a few times. The chain couples TRBV6-6 to TRBJ2-7; TRBD1 might be the D (5 bases). Germline CDR1 and CDR2: MNHNY and SVGAGI (reference sequence). This CDR3 has 13 residues. V was cut by 6 bases and J by 3 bases, with 12 bases left in between. The CDR3 protein is CASRLQEFYEQYF. CDR3 nucleotides: TGTGCCAGCAGGCTACAGGAATTCTACGAGCAGTACTTC.

The sample holds one count of this clonotype. The DNA for the CDR3 is TGTGCCAGCAGTGAAGGTCCAGGGGGGAGCAATCAGCCCCAGCATTTT. Residues: CASSEGPGGSNQPQHF. The J gene is TRBJ1-5, the V gene TRBV2; TRBD1 matches 7 bases. V dropped 1 base and J dropped 1; count of bases not matched to a gene: 4. The CDR3 is made up of 16 amino acids. Germline CDR1 is SNHLY and CDR2 is FYNNEI.

This chain links TRBV29-1 with TRBJ2-5, with D possibly TRBD2 on 7 matching bases. Looked up from germline, CDR1 is SQVTM and CDR2 is ANQGSEA. The ends were cut back, 0 bases at V and 5 bases at J, with 10 bases in the middle. The CDR3 has 13 amino acids. The CDR3 bases are TGCAGCGTTGAAGACGGGGGGCTGGAGACCCAGTACTTC. Its translation: CSVEDGGLETQYF.

The V call is TRBV24-1, the J call TRBJ1-1; D is ambiguous. The germline gives CDR1 KGHDR, CDR2 SFDVKD. The V gene lost 3 bases and the J gene lost 4 bases, with 8 bases spanning the gap. The CDR3 loop spans 13 amino acids. CDR3 in amino acids: CATSDEGSTEAFF. The CDR3 coding sequence is TGTGCCACCAGTGATGAAGGTTCCACTGAAGCTTTCTTT.

The chain combines TRBV4-1 with TRBJ2-1; a weak D match, TRBD2 (6 bases). The CDR3 contains 15 residues. From germline, CDR1 is MGHRA and CDR2 YSYEKL. Trimming took 4 bases from V and 7 from J, leaving 17 bases between them. The CDR3 DNA is TGCGCCAGCAGCCTAGGCGGGGTCCCCGGGAATGAGCAGTTCTTC. Translation: CASSLGGVPGNEQFF.